The next 8 T cell receptor beta chains were all read from a single sample in a study of blood T cell repertoires in COVID-19 (dated by TCRdb to 2020 to 2021). The library was prepared using the immunoSEQ multiplex PCR assay. In its TCRdb copy, this immuneACCESS table keeps in-frame sequences only and misses some clones. Where compared with another copy, unresolved V genes explain less than half of these, and the others have no known cause. Counted in this sample were 150,000 to 200,000 clones; 84% of them appeared once. The ten largest clones represent around 15% of the sample. What was sequenced was PBMCs or T cells enriched from blood (not recorded which). These receptors were taken from a man aged 50 or older who had recovered from COVID-19.

The chain couples TRBV5-1 to TRBJ1-5; perhaps TRBD1 as D (5 bases). CDR1 is SGHRS and CDR2 is YFSETQ in the germline V gene. This CDR3 region has 16 residues. Trimming pared 2 bases from V and 5 bases from J, leaving 17 bases between. The CDR3 reads CASSFAWGLRDQPQHF. In DNA, the CDR3 is TGCGCCAGCAGCTTTGCGTGGGGACTAAGAGATCAGCCCCAGCATTTT.

This clone came up once. The chain couples TRBV19 to TRBJ1-6; D perhaps matches TRBD1 (5 bases). CDR3 length equals 14 residues. V dropped 5 bases and J dropped 4 bases, with 9 bases sitting between them. The germline V gene has CDR1 LNHDA and CDR2 SQIVND (reference sequence). The CDR3 coding sequence is TGTGCCAGTAGTCTTACAGGTTATAATTCACCCCTCCACTTT. Amino acids: CASSLTGYNSPLHF.

V and J are TRBV2 and TRBJ2-3; 11 positions match TRBD2. Germline CDR1 SNHLY, CDR2 FYNNEI. There are 16 residues in the CDR3. The trim removed 8 bases at V and 0 bases at J, leaving 7 bases unmatched. CDR3 region: CASGIAGGVSTDTQYF. CDR3 bases: TGTGCCAGCGGGATAGCGGGGGGGGTTAGCACAGATACGCAGTATTTT.

V and J are TRBV9 and TRBJ1-5; 7 positions match TRBD1. V shed 4 bases and J 2 bases; nucleotides not matched to a gene: 3. This CDR3 contains 14 residues. Per the germline V gene, CDR1 is SGDLS and CDR2 is YYNGEE. CDR3 in amino acids: CASSRDRGNQPQHF. The CDR3 nucleotides read TGTGCCAGCAGCCGCGACAGGGGCAATCAGCCCCAGCATTTT.

The chain has TRBV12-3 or TRBV12-4 and TRBJ2-4; TRBD1 agrees at 7 bases. The CDR3 length is 13 residues. V gave up 6 bases and J gave up 4 bases; unmatched junction bases: 3. The DNA for the CDR3 is TGTGCCAGCAGCCCGGACAGGAAAAACATTCAGTACTTC. Translating gives CASSPDRKNIQYF.

This clone has only a few counts. The chain recombines TRBV15 with TRBJ2-7; possibly TRBD1 for D (6 bases). CDR3 length equals 14 residues. Germline CDR1 reads LNHNV; CDR2 reads YYDKDF (reference sequence). V dropped 5 bases and J dropped 3 bases, with 14 bases sitting between them. CDR3 amino acids: CATSGRKGDYEQYF. The CDR3 nucleotides read TGTGCCACCAGCGGTCGGAAGGGGGACTACGAGCAGTACTTC. The full variable domain, in which reference TRBV15 and TRBJ2-7 provide the parts outside the CDR3, is DAMVIQNPRYQVTQFGKPVTLSCSQTLNHNVMYWYQQKSSQAPKLLFHYYDKDFNNEADTPDNFQSRRPNTSFCFLDIRSPGLGDTAMYLCATSGRKGDYEQYFGPGTRLTVT.

The V gene is TRBV19, the J gene TRBJ1-6; D call uncertain. This CDR3 has 14 residues. V lost 7 bases to trimming and J lost 9 bases, with 16 bases between them. Germline CDR1 reads LNHDA; CDR2 reads SQIVND (reference sequence). The CDR3 protein is CASISTGESSPLHF. CDR3 in DNA: TGTGCCAGTATTTCGACCGGGGAGAGTTCACCCCTCCACTTT. Using reference TRBV19 and TRBJ1-6 for the parts outside the CDR3, the full variable domain is DGGITQSPKYLFRKEGQNVTLSCEQNLNHDAMYWYRQDPGQGLRLIYYSQIVNDFQKGDIAEGYSVSREKKESFPLTVTSAQKNPTAFYLCASISTGESSPLHFGNGTRLTVT.

The gene calls are TRBV2 and TRBJ1-2; D perhaps matches TRBD1 (6 bases). Trimming shortened V by 6 bases and J by 2 bases, and 10 bases separated the two germline ends. The CDR3 length is 13 residues. Germline V gives CDR1 SNHLY, CDR2 FYNNEI. The CDR3 nucleotides are TGTGCCAGCAGCGTCGACAGGAACTATGGCTACACCTTC. It encodes CASSVDRNYGYTF.